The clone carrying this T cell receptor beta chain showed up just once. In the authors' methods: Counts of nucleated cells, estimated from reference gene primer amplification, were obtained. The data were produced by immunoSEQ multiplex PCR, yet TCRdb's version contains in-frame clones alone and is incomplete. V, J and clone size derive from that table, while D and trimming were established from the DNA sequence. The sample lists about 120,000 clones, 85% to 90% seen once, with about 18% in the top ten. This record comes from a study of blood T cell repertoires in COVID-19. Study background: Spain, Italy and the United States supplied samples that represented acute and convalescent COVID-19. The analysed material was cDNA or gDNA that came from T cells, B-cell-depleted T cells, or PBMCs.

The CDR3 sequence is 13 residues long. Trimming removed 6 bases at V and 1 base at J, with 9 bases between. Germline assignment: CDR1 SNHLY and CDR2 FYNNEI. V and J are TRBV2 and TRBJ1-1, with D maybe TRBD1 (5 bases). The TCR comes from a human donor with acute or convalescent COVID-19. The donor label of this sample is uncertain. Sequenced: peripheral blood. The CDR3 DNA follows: TGTGCCAGCAGGAGAACAGGGAACACTGAAGCTTTCTTT. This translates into CASRRTGNTEAFF. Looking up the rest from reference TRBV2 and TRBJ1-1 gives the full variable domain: EPEVTQTPSHQVTQMGQEVILRCVPISNHLYFYWYRQILGQKVEFLVSFYNNEISEKSEIFDDQFSVERPDGSNFTLKIRSTKLEDSAMYFCASRRTGNTEAFFGQGTRLTVV.